A selection of T cell receptor beta chains follows, all from one sample in a study of blood T cell repertoires in COVID-19. Sequencing used immunoSEQ multiplex PCR; TCRdb keeps in-frame clones, though not all of them. The sample has 160,000 or so clones, 75% to 85% seen once. The material sequenced was PBMCs or T cells enriched from blood (not recorded which). All receptors come from a man aged 50 to 59 who had recovered from COVID-19. The CDR3 runs from the conserved cysteine through the conserved F or W.

v_call: TRBV3-1/TRBV3-2
j_call: TRBJ1-4
cdr3_aa: CASSQELRATNEKLFF

v_call: TRBV29-1
j_call: TRBJ1-1
cdr3_aa: CSGNRGNTEAFF

v_call: TRBV5-1
j_call: TRBJ1-1
cdr3_aa: CASSLIERRNTEAFF

v_call: TRBV5-1
j_call: TRBJ1-1
cdr3_aa: CASSPGTGNTEAFF

v_call: TRBV2
j_call: TRBJ2-1
cdr3_aa: CASRAGQGYNEQFF

v_call: TRBV4-1
j_call: TRBJ2-2
cdr3_aa: CASSQGGTGATGELFF

v_call: TRBV6-5
j_call: TRBJ1-3
cdr3_aa: CASSLRTGGSVNTIYF

v_call: TRBV30
j_call: TRBJ2-2
cdr3_aa: CAWSPPGAGELFF

v_call: TRBV27
j_call: TRBJ1-1
cdr3_aa: CASSFGDRVRTEAFF

v_call: TRBV2
j_call: TRBJ1-2
cdr3_aa: CASSIKGGEPAYGYTF

v_call: TRBV11-2
j_call: TRBJ1-1
cdr3_aa: CASSLSQANPKAFF

v_call: TRBV5-1
j_call: TRBJ1-3
cdr3_aa: CASSLVGANSGNTIYF

v_call: TRBV28
j_call: TRBJ1-6
cdr3_aa: CASSLYPQTGNNSPLHF

v_call: TRBV15
j_call: TRBJ1-3
cdr3_aa: CATSRDRGSGNTIYF

v_call: TRBV14
j_call: TRBJ2-7
cdr3_aa: CASSSLTGSYEQYF

v_call: TRBV3-1/TRBV3-2
j_call: TRBJ1-6
cdr3_aa: CASSQGGGKYNSPLHF

v_call: TRBV15
j_call: TRBJ1-1
cdr3_aa: CATRTHSGSNTEAFF

v_call: TRBV13
j_call: TRBJ1-5
cdr3_aa: CASSLGGRGRPQHF

v_call: TRBV6-8
j_call: TRBJ2-1
cdr3_aa: CASNQLAGAYNEQFF

v_call: TRBV7-8
j_call: TRBJ2-3
cdr3_aa: CASSFQLAAPTDTQYF

v_call: TRBV2
j_call: TRBJ2-7
cdr3_aa: CASSDPGSYEQYF

v_call: TRBV24-1
j_call: TRBJ2-5
cdr3_aa: CATSGLAGGPEGQYF

v_call: TRBV5-4
j_call: TRBJ2-7
cdr3_aa: CASSPGVGGQDEQYF

v_call: TRBV19
j_call: TRBJ2-5
cdr3_aa: CASSIRQGAHETQYF

v_call: TRBV5-1
j_call: TRBJ2-7
cdr3_aa: CASSLQGSSYEQYF

v_call: TRBV6-1
j_call: TRBJ2-1
cdr3_aa: CASSEGSGSWNEQFF

v_call: TRBV5-1
j_call: TRBJ2-5
cdr3_aa: CASSIEETQYF

v_call: TRBV4-1
j_call: TRBJ1-4
cdr3_aa: CASSDQGGTNEKLFF

v_call: TRBV5-4
j_call: TRBJ2-3
cdr3_aa: CASSAGGADTQYF

v_call: TRBV20-1
j_call: TRBJ2-7
cdr3_aa: CSASRREGSYEQYF

v_call: TRBV5-1
j_call: TRBJ1-2
cdr3_aa: CASSFTSYGYTF

v_call: TRBV18
j_call: TRBJ1-2
cdr3_aa: CASSLSSRNYAYTF

v_call: TRBV4-2
j_call: TRBJ2-1
cdr3_aa: CASSGGRGVSYNEQFF

v_call: TRBV5-6
j_call: TRBJ1-2
cdr3_aa: CASSSNRVDYTF

v_call: TRBV11-2
j_call: TRBJ1-6
cdr3_aa: CASSLVQGGNSPLHF

v_call: TRBV5-1
j_call: TRBJ2-1
cdr3_aa: CASSSGQGSYNEQFF

v_call: TRBV2
j_call: TRBJ1-1
cdr3_aa: CASSEGQGDTEAFF

v_call: TRBV5-1
j_call: TRBJ2-2
cdr3_aa: CASSLRDRGTGELFF

v_call: TRBV27
j_call: TRBJ2-3
cdr3_aa: CASSLPTGEPTDTQYF

v_call: TRBV19
j_call: TRBJ2-3
cdr3_aa: CASRQGAPDTQYF

v_call: TRBV30
j_call: TRBJ1-1
cdr3_aa: CAWNSKRGDRGFWNTEAFF

v_call: TRBV5-5
j_call: TRBJ1-1
cdr3_aa: CASSFGGNTEAFF

v_call: TRBV11-1
j_call: TRBJ2-7
cdr3_aa: CASSLAFSSYEQYF

v_call: TRBV30
j_call: TRBJ2-5
cdr3_aa: CAWSVRVGGRSETQYF

v_call: TRBV29-1
j_call: TRBJ1-4
cdr3_aa: CSVEEGEGIGEKLFF

v_call: TRBV6-5
j_call: TRBJ2-7
cdr3_aa: CASSYRESYEQYF

v_call: TRBV5-5
j_call: TRBJ2-7
cdr3_aa: CASRDRRAGGAYEQYF

v_call: TRBV3-1/TRBV3-2
j_call: TRBJ1-5
cdr3_aa: CASSRDRGSNQPQHF